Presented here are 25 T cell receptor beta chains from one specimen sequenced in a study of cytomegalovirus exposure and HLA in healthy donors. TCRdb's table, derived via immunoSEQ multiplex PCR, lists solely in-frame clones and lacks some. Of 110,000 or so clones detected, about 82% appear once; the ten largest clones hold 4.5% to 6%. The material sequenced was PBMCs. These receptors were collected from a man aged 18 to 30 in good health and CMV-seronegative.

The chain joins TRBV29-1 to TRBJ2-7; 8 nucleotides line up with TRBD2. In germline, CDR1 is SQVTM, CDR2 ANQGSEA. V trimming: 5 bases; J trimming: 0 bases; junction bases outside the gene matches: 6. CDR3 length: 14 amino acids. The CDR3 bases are TGCAGCGTTTCTCATAGCGGGAACTCCTACGAGCAGTACTTC. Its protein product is CSVSHSGNSYEQYF.

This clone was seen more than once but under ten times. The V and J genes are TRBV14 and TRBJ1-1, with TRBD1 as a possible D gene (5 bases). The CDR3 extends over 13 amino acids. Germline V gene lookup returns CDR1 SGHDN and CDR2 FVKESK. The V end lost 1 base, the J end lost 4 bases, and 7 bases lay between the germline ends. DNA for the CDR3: TGTGCCAGCAGCCAAGTGGGGGGCACTGAAGCTTTCTTT. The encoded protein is CASSQVGGTEAFF. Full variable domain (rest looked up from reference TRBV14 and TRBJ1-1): EAGVTQFPSHSVIEKGQTVTLRCDPISGHDNLYWYRRVMGKEIKFLLHFVKESKQDESGMPNNRFLAERTGGTYSTLKVQPAELEDSGVYFCASSQVGGTEAFFGQGTRLTVV.

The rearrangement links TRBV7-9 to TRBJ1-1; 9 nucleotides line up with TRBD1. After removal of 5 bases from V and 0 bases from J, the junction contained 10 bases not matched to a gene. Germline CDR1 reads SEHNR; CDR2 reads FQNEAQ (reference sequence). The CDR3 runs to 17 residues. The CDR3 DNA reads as TGTGCCAGCAGCACAGGGGGCTTCCGAGGGATGAACACTGAAGCTTTCTTT. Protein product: CASSTGGFRGMNTEAFF.

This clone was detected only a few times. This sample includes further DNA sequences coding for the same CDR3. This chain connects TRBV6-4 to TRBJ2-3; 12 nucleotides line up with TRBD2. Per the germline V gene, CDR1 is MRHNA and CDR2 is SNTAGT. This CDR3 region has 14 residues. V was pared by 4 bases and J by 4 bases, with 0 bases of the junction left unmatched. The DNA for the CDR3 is TGTGCCAGCAGTGCTAGCGGGGGGGCAGATACGCAGTATTTT. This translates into CASSASGGADTQYF.

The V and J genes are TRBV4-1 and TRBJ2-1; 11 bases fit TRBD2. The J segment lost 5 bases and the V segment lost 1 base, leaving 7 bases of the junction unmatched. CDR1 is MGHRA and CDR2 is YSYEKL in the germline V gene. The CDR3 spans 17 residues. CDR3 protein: CASSQGVAGGQDNEQFF. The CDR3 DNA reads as TGCGCCAGCAGCCAAGGGGTAGCGGGAGGGCAGGACAATGAGCAGTTCTTC.

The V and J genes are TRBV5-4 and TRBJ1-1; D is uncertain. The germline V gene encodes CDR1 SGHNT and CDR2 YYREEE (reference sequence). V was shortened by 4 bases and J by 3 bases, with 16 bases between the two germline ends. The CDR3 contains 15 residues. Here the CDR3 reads CASSTLDRVDTEAFF. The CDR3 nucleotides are TGTGCCAGCAGCACGTTAGACCGGGTGGACACTGAAGCTTTCTTT.

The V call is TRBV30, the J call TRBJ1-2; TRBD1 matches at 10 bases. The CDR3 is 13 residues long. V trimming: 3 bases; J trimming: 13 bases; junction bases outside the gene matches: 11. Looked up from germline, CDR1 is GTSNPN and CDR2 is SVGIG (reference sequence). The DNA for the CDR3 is TGTGCCTGGAGAGGATCCGGGACAGGGGTCGCCACCTTC. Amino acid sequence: CAWRGSGTGVATF.

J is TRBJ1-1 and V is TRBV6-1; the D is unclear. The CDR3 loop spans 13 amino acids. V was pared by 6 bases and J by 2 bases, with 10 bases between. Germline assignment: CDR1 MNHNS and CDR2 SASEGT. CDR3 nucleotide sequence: TGTGCCAGCAGCTCCAGTTACAACACTGAAGCTTTCTTT. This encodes CASSSSYNTEAFF.

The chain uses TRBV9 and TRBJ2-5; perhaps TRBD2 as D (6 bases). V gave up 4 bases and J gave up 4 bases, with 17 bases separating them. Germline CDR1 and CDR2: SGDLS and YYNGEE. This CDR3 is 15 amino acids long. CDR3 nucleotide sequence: TGTGCCAGCAGCTCAGGACGGCGGGGAGTAGAGACCCAGTACTTC. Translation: CASSSGRRGVETQYF. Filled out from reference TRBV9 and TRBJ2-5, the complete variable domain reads DSGVTQTPKHLITATGQRVTLRCSPRSGDLSVYWYQQSLDQGLQFLIQYYNGEERAKGNILERFSAQQFPDLHSELNLSSLELGDSALYFCASSSGRRGVETQYFGPGTRLLVL.

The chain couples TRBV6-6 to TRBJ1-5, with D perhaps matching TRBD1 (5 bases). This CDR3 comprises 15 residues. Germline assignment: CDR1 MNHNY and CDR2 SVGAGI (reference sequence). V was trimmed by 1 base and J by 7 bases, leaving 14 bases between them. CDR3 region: CASSYYLRETQPQHF. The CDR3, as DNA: TGTGCCAGCAGTTACTACCTCAGGGAAACCCAGCCCCAGCATTTT.

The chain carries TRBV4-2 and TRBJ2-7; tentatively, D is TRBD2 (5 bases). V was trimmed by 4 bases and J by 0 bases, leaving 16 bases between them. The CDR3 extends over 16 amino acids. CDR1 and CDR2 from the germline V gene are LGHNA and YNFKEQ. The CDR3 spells CASSPAGGRSSYEQYF. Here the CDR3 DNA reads TGTGCCAGCAGCCCGGCGGGCGGCAGGAGCTCCTACGAGCAGTACTTC.

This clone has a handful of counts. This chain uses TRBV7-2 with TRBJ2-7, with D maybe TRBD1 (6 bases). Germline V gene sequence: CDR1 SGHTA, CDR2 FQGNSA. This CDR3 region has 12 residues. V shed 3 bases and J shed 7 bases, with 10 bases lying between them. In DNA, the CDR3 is TGTGCCAGCAGCTTTGGGGGCCTGGAGCAGTACTTC. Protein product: CASSFGGLEQYF.

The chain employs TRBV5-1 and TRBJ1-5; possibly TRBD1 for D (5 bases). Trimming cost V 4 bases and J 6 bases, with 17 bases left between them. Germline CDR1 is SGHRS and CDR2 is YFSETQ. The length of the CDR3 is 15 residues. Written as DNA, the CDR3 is TGCGCCAGCAGCCCCGGGACCGAGCGGGTTCAGCCCCAGCATTTT. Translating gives CASSPGTERVQPQHF.

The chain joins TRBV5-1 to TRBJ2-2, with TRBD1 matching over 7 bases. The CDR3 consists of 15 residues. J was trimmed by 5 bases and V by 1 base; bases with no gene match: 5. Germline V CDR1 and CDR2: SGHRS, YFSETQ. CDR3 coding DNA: TGCGCCAGCAGCTTGACAGGGGTTCAGACCGGGGAGCTGTTTTTT. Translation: CASSLTGVQTGELFF. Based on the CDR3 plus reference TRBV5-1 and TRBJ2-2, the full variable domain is KAGVTQTPRYLIKTRGQQVTLSCSPISGHRSVSWYQQTPGQGLQFLFEYFSETQRNKGNFPGRFSGRQFSNSRSEMNVSTLELGDSALYLCASSLTGVQTGELFFGEGSRLTVL.

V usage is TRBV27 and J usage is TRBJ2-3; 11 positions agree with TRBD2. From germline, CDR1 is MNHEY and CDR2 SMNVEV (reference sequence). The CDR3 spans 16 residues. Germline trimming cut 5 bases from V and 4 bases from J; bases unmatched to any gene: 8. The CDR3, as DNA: TGTGCCAGCAGTCTACTAGCGGGAGAGGCGGCAGATACGCAGTATTTT. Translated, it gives CASSLLAGEAADTQYF.

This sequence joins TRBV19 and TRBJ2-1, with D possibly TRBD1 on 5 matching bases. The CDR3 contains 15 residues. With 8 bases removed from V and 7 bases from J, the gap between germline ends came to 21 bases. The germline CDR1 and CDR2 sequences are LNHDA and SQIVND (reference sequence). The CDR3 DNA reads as TGTGCCAGTGCTGGTCATGGGCAGGGTAGGAATGAGCAGTTCTTC. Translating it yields CASAGHGQGRNEQFF.

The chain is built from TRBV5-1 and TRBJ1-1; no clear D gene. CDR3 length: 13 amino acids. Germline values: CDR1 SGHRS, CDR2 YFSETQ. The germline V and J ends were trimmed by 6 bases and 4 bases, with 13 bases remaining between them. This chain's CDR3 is CASTQSTGTEAFF. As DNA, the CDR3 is TGCGCCAGCACCCAGAGCACGGGCACTGAAGCTTTCTTT. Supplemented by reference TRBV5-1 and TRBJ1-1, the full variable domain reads KAGVTQTPRYLIKTRGQQVTLSCSPISGHRSVSWYQQTPGQGLQFLFEYFSETQRNKGNFPGRFSGRQFSNSRSEMNVSTLELGDSALYLCASTQSTGTEAFFGQGTRLTVV.

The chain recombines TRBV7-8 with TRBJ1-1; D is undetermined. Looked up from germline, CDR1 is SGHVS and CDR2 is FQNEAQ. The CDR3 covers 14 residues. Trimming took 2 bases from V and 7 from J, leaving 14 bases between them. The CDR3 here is CASSLRRSADEAFF. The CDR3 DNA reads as TGTGCCAGCAGCTTACGGCGTTCTGCGGATGAAGCTTTCTTT. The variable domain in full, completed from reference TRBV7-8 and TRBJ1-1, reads GAGVSQSPRYKVAKRGQDVALRCDPISGHVSLFWYQQALGQGPEFLTYFQNEAQLDKSGLPSDRFFAERPEGSVSTLKIQRTQQEDSAVYLCASSLRRSADEAFFGQGTRLTVV.

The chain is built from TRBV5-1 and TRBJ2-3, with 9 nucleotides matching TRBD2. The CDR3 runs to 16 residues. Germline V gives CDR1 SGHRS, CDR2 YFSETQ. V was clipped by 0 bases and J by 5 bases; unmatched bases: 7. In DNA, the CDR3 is TGCGCCAGCAGCTTGGTTCGGGGCGGGAGGGGAGATACGCAGTATTTT. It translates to CASSLVRGGRGDTQYF.

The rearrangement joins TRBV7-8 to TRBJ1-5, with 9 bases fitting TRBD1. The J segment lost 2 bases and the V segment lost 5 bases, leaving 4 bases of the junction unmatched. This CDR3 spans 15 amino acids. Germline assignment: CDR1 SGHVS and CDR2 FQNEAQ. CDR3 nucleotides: TGTGCCAGCAGCATCCGGGACAGGGGCAATCAGCCCCAGCATTTT. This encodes CASSIRDRGNQPQHF.

The CDR3 coding sequence is TGTGCCACCAAATCGACAGGGAGGCGACAGCCCCAGCATTTT. This sequence encodes CATKSTGRRQPQHF. This chain links TRBV15 with TRBJ1-5; 7 nucleotides agree with TRBD1. The junction had 10 bases not matched to a gene; V was cut back by 7 bases and J by 7 bases. This CDR3 is built from 14 residues. CDR1 is LNHNV, CDR2 YYDKDF, per germline (reference sequence).

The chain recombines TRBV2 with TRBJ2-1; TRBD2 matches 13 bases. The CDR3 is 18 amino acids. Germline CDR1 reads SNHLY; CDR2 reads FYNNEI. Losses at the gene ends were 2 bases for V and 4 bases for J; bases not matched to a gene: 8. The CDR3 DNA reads TGTGCCAGCAGTGAATTGTCCGTACTAGCGGGAGGGTACAATGAGCAGTTCTTC. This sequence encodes CASSELSVLAGGYNEQFF.

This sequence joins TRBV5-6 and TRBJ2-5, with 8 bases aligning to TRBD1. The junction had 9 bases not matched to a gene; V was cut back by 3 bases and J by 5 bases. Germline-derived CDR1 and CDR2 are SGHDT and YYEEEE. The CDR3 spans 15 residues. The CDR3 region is CASSSPRTGRETQYF. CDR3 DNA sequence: TGTGCCAGCAGCTCCCCCCGGACAGGGCGGGAGACCCAGTACTTC.

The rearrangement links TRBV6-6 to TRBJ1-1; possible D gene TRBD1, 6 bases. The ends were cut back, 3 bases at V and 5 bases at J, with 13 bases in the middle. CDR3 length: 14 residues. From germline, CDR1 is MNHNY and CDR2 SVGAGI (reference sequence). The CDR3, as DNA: TGTGCCAGCAGTTATACAGGGTCAGCGACTGAAGCTTTCTTT. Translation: CASSYTGSATEAFF.

This chain's CDR3 is CASSQVPPGGTNTEAFF. The CDR3 DNA reads as TGCGCCAGCAGCCAAGTCCCCCCGGGTGGAACGAACACTGAAGCTTTCTTT. V gene TRBV4-1 combines with J gene TRBJ1-1, with no clear D. Germline V CDR1 and CDR2: MGHRA, YSYEKL. Trimming shortened V by 1 base and J by 1 base, and 16 bases separated the two germline ends. CDR3 length: 17 amino acids.